The 20 T cell receptor beta chains below were found in one sample sequenced in a study of T cells in localized non-small cell lung cancer. TCRdb keeps only in-frame clones here, not all; method: immunoSEQ multiplex PCR. The data contain roughly 28,000 clones, over 80% of them singletons. Material: peripheral blood, obtained before any cancer treatment. The receptors originated from a male donor aged 60 or older with stage I lung adenocarcinoma.

This chain joins TRBV28 and TRBJ1-2, with D possibly TRBD1 on 5 matching bases. Trimming left V 2 bases short and J 4 bases short, with 11 bases between. CDR3 length equals 14 residues. Germline-derived CDR1 and CDR2 are MDHEN and SYDVKM. Here the CDR3 reads CASSLDQGSYGYTF. The CDR3 DNA reads as TGTGCCAGCAGTTTAGACCAGGGTAGCTATGGCTACACCTTC.

The chain has TRBV5-1 and TRBJ1-2; 8 bases agree with TRBD1. From germline, CDR1 is SGHRS and CDR2 YFSETQ. V was clipped by 4 bases and J by 6 bases; unmatched bases: 2. This CDR3 region has 12 residues. Here the CDR3 reads CASSVQGDGYTF. CDR3 nucleotide sequence: TGCGCCAGCAGCGTACAGGGGGATGGCTACACCTTC.

V gene TRBV30 combines with J gene TRBJ1-5; TRBD1 matches at 8 bases. Germline V lookup: CDR1 GTSNPN, CDR2 SVGIG (reference sequence). Germline trimming cut 0 bases from V and 7 bases from J; bases unmatched to any gene: 2. This CDR3 contains 13 residues. CDR3 sequence: CAWSVQGGQPQHF. The DNA of the CDR3 is TGTGCCTGGAGTGTACAGGGGGGCCAGCCCCAGCATTTT.

Points on this clone: At one of its ends the junction is not consistent with the germline gene, which may arise from a read error. The chain recombines TRBV28 with TRBJ2-7, with D maybe TRBD2 (6 bases). The V gene's germline CDR1 is MDHEN and CDR2 SYDVKM. The CDR3 loop spans 12 amino acids. The CDR3: CASSLRERRAFF. The CDR3, as DNA: TGTGCCAGCAGTCTCAGGGAACGGAGGGCTTTCTTC.

Regarding this clone: The same CDR3 arises from other DNA sequences in this sample as well. The CDR3 spells CASSSLAGGETQYF. The CDR3 coding sequence is TGTGCCAGTAGTTCGCTAGCGGGGGGCGAGACCCAGTACTTC. V usage is TRBV19 and J usage is TRBJ2-5, with 11 bases that match TRBD2. V gave up 5 bases and J gave up 5 bases; unmatched junction bases: 4. CDR3 size: 14 residues. Germline assignment: CDR1 LNHDA and CDR2 SQIVND (reference sequence).

This clone appeared a single time. This rearrangement joins TRBV6-1 to TRBJ2-3, with 9 bases aligning to TRBD2. There are 14 residues in the CDR3. Germline V lookup: CDR1 MNHNS, CDR2 SASEGT. With V trimmed by 11 bases and J by 4 bases, 10 bases remained unmatched. The chain's CDR3 is CACHRAGGSDTQYF. The CDR3, as DNA: TGTGCCTGCCATAGGGCGGGGGGGTCAGATACGCAGTATTTT.

The rearrangement uses TRBV28 and TRBJ2-7; 7 bases match TRBD2. This CDR3 is 13 amino acids long. The V gene's germline CDR1 is MDHEN and CDR2 SYDVKM. The V gene end was trimmed by 7 bases and the J gene end by 2 bases; junction bases not matched to a gene: 5. The CDR3 DNA sequence: TGTGCCAGCATGTGGGGGGGGACCTACGAGCAGTACTTC. It yields the protein CASMWGGTYEQYF.

This rearrangement joins TRBV19 to TRBJ1-6; possible D gene TRBD1, 6 bases. The germline CDR1 and CDR2 sequences are LNHDA and SQIVND (reference sequence). Trimming shortened V by 5 bases and J by 10 bases, and 15 bases separated the two germline ends. The CDR3 consists of 14 residues. CDR3 nucleotides: TGTGCCAGTAGTCGGGCAGGGGAGAGGTCACCCCTCCACTTT. It is translated as CASSRAGERSPLHF. The whole variable domain, remainder taken from reference TRBV19 and TRBJ1-6, is DGGITQSPKYLFRKEGQNVTLSCEQNLNHDAMYWYRQDPGQGLRLIYYSQIVNDFQKGDIAEGYSVSREKKESFPLTVTSAQKNPTAFYLCASSRAGERSPLHFGNGTRLTVT.

DNA for the CDR3: TGTGCCAGCAGCTCGGGACAACTGAACACCGGGGAGCTGTTTTTT. This codes for CASSSGQLNTGELFF. The chain employs TRBV7-8 and TRBJ2-2; maybe TRBD1 (6 bases). V was cut by 4 bases and J by 1 base, with 10 bases left in between. The CDR3 is made up of 15 amino acids. Germline V gene sequence: CDR1 SGHVS, CDR2 FQNEAQ.

The chain carries TRBV29-1 and TRBJ1-3; 7 positions agree with TRBD1. Germline assignment: CDR1 SQVTM and CDR2 ANQGSEA. The V and J ends lost 7 bases and 4 bases, in that order; junction bases with no gene match: 4. The CDR3 consists of 12 residues. The CDR3 DNA is TGCAGCGCCGCGGGACAGGGAAACACCATATATTTT. Residues: CSAAGQGNTIYF.

The chain couples TRBV7-9 to TRBJ1-3; D is unresolved. Germline values: CDR1 SEHNR, CDR2 FQNEAQ (reference sequence). The CDR3 is 15 residues long. Trimming shortened V by 5 bases and J by 0 bases, and 11 bases separated the two germline ends. The CDR3 DNA reads as TGTGCCAGCAGCGTACAACTAGGCTCTGGAAACACCATATATTTT. Translation: CASSVQLGSGNTIYF.

V gene TRBV7-2 combines with J gene TRBJ2-1; D remains unclear. The V end was cut by 0 bases, the J end by 6 bases, with 6 bases between. The germline CDR1 and CDR2 sequences are SGHTA and FQGNSA. CDR3 size: 13 residues. CDR3 residues: CASSLAVPNEQFF. CDR3 sequence (DNA): TGTGCCAGCAGCTTAGCGGTCCCCAATGAGCAGTTCTTC.

The J gene is TRBJ1-2, the V gene TRBV2, with D unresolved. This CDR3 has 12 amino acids. Deletions cut 9 bases from V and 1 base from J, with 9 bases between. Germline V gives CDR1 SNHLY, CDR2 FYNNEI. The CDR3 loop is CASTGYNYGYTF. CDR3 coding DNA: TGTGCCAGTACGGGGTATAACTATGGCTACACCTTC.

This chain links TRBV19 with TRBJ1-1; tentatively, D is TRBD1 (5 bases). Trimming removed 5 bases from V and 4 bases from J, with 17 bases in between. From germline, CDR1 is LNHDA and CDR2 SQIVND (reference sequence). This CDR3 comprises 15 residues. The CDR3 sequence is CASSFLTGGGTEAFF. The CDR3, as DNA: TGTGCCAGTAGTTTTCTTACCGGGGGGGGCACTGAAGCTTTCTTT.

The chain links TRBV5-1 to TRBJ1-3; D may be TRBD1 (6 bases). Deletions cut 0 bases from V and 0 bases from J, with 13 bases between. CDR3 size: 17 residues. From germline, CDR1 is SGHRS and CDR2 YFSETQ. CDR3 region: CASSLEGGRNSGNTIYF. Here the CDR3 DNA reads TGCGCCAGCAGCTTGGAGGGGGGACGGAACTCTGGAAACACCATATATTTT.

CDR3 amino acids: CASSLEASGGAGTQYF. The CDR3, as DNA: TGTGCCAGCAGCTTAGAAGCTAGCGGGGGGGCAGGGACCCAGTACTTC. The rearrangement uses TRBV7-2 and TRBJ2-5, with 12 bases identical to TRBD2. Trimming removed 1 base from V and 7 bases from J; junction bases left unmatched: 7. The CDR3 has 16 residues. CDR1 is SGHTA and CDR2 is FQGNSA in the germline V gene.

This chain joins TRBV5-6 and TRBJ1-2; D remains unclear. In germline, CDR1 is SGHDT, CDR2 YYEEEE. V was clipped by 6 bases and J by 9 bases, with 15 bases between them. This CDR3 has 12 residues. The CDR3 DNA follows: TGTGCCAGCACCCCTGGGTCCGGGAGCTACACCTTC. It is translated as CASTPGSGSYTF.

This chain connects TRBV6-6 to TRBJ1-4, with TRBD1 identical over 9 bases. The CDR3 consists of 16 residues. The V segment lost 6 bases and the J segment 2 bases; nucleotides outside the gene matches: 7. Germline V gene data show CDR1 as MNHNY and CDR2 as SVGAGI (reference sequence). The CDR3 here is CASRSTGGATNEKLFF. As DNA, the CDR3 is TGTGCCAGCAGGTCAACAGGGGGCGCGACTAATGAAAAACTGTTTTTT.

The chain couples TRBV9 to TRBJ2-3; 8 bases match TRBD2. Losses at the gene ends were 3 bases for V and 3 bases for J; bases not matched to a gene: 6. The V gene's germline CDR1 is SGDLS and CDR2 YYNGEE. The CDR3 has 15 amino acids. CDR3 amino acids: CASSEGLVITDTQYF. CDR3 sequence (DNA): TGTGCCAGCAGCGAGGGACTAGTAATAACAGATACGCAGTATTTT.

This chain connects TRBV5-6 to TRBJ2-5; TRBD2 might be the D (6 bases). The V gene's germline CDR1 is SGHDT and CDR2 YYEEEE. The V gene lost 5 bases and the J gene lost 3 bases, with 11 bases spanning the gap. The CDR3 contains 13 residues. The CDR3 DNA reads as TGTGCCAGCAGTATCTCGGGGGAAGAGACCCAGTACTTC. Amino acids: CASSISGEETQYF.